This is a list of T cell receptor beta chains from one sample in a study of T cell repertoires in cytomegalovirus infection. TCRdb passed the reads through MiXCR, listing each CDR3 protein once. The top ten clones hold roughly an eighth of a sample with roughly 920,000 distinct CDR3 sequences, around 30% of them seen once. These receptors have no known antigen. This specimen was cultured CD8+ T cells from PBMCs, taken from culture after CMV antigen stimulation. Every receptor here comes from a human donor in good health (CMV status not recorded). Some clones in this sample may be carry-over from other donors' samples. The conserved cysteine and the conserved F or W are not part of the CDR3 here. Clone size is shown for a subset of rows, as once, few, many or a class of expanded clone.

>TRBV19|.
ASSKTSGAGDTQY
>TRBV7-2|.
ASSLARTANSPLH
>TRBV12-3/TRBV12-4|few
ASTMGGAKNIQY
>TRBV7-9|.
ASRPDRETQY
>TRBV7-8|many
ASSPLGGLAGGETQY
>TRBV7-3|.
ASSLGDFLNTEAF
>TRBV4-3|few
ASSQGIAGASTDTQY
>TRBV10-3|few
ATMTGTGRNYGYT
>TRBV12-5|few
ASGPGTEQF
>TRBV7-6|many
ASSLEWSEGPDTQY
>TRBV12-5|many
ASGLDRTNTGELF
>TRBV20-1|.
SASERGEGYTQY
>TRBV13|.
ASSSGRREAEAF
>TRBV7-2|.
ASSLSRAGASYEQY
>TRBV27|few
ASSWTGGPTEAF
>TRBV4-1|.
ASSQVWGRSNEKLF
>TRBV7-3|.
ASSFSSGGSNEQF
>TRBV27|few
ASSFITGFSYNEQF
>TRBV27|.
ASSLFLENSPLH
>TRBV7-2|many
ASSRDQETQY
>TRBV27|.
ASSLFRGALYGYT
>TRBV27|few
ATSTSGGSGANVLT
>TRBV7-6|many
ASSQGQQETQY
>TRBV28|.
ASSFGGRSPEAF
>TRBV19|few
ASSIGSGYSNQPQH
>TRBV11-2|.
ASTSWGTGEIEQY
>TRBV19|.
ASSSLQGAAFSGANVLT
>TRBV7-8|many
ASSHRPGLYNEQF
>TRBV4-1|.
ASSQDSVLAGTDTQY
>TRBV28|.
ASSLNPNRGNTGELF
>TRBV7-2|.
ASSLAGARDTQY
>TRBV12-5|.
ASGWTGGPTNEKLF
>TRBV5-4|few
ASSSGDRGTRDEQF
>TRBV14|.
ASRPTTGPGYT
>TRBV6-2/TRBV6-3|.
ASSYRSETNNYGYT
>TRBV9|.
ASSVAGRVGTEAF
>TRBV7-9|.
ATSLGQGSNTGELF
>TRBV7-9|.
ASSRIEKLF
>TRBV2|.
ASASGTIAYEQY
>TRBV29-1|.
SVFGGLAGEQETQY
>TRBV5-5|.
ASQRPIKYQETQY
>TRBV29-1|few
SVWAGGDYNEQF
>TRBV5-1|few
ASSLDGGNTGSF
>TRBV6-1|many
ASSDTFLEDGRDVDTQY
>TRBV27|.
ASSLLGRVDEQY
>TRBV4-2|few
ASSQGFLAGGLNTGELF
>TRBV19|.
ASTLRVDRASNQPQH